What follows are 8 T cell receptor beta chains derived from one specimen sequenced in a study of human T cells and chemical hapten exposure. A single record per CDR3 protein comes from TCRdb applying MiXCR to the RACE reads. Of tens of thousands of distinct CDR3 sequences in the sample, approximately 10% were seen once. Documented time point: patch test 1, 2 weeks after DPC sensitization. This sample's treatment: therapeutic diphenylcyclopropenone sensitization with weekly scalp DPC. The sample in question was whole blood, obtained in connection with sensitization to the hapten diphenylcyclopropenone (DPC). Receptors were obtained from a woman aged 50 to 60 with alopecia areata. Some clones in this sample may be carry-over from other donors' samples.

The count of this clonotype is one. This chain uses TRBV6-7 with TRBJ2-1, with D uncertain. TRBV6-7 belongs to the ORF category, with a function that is uncertain. The CDR3 contains 13 residues. V dropped 10 bases and J dropped 2 bases, with 12 bases sitting between them. The CDR3 reads CANRGRPYNEQFF. In nucleotides, the CDR3 is TGTGCCAACCGAGGACGTCCCTACAATGAGCAGTTCTTC.

The rearrangement links TRBV2 to TRBJ1-1, with 8 bases matching TRBD1. This CDR3 has 14 amino acids. The trim removed 6 bases at V and 2 bases at J, leaving 5 bases unmatched. The germline gives CDR1 SNHLY, CDR2 FYNNEI. This chain's CDR3 is CASRLDRANTEAFF. The CDR3 DNA reads TGTGCCAGCAGGTTGGACAGGGCAAACACTGAAGCTTTCTTT.

This clonotype has a count of ten or more. The chain has TRBV18 and TRBJ2-1; 7 positions match TRBD2. The ends lost 4 bases at V and 7 bases at J; junction bases unmatched: 10. The CDR3 extends over 15 amino acids. The germline V gene has CDR1 KGHSH and CDR2 LQKENI. This CDR3 is CASSRERDWSNEQFF. The CDR3 DNA follows: TGTGCCAGCTCACGGGAGCGGGATTGGTCGAATGAGCAGTTCTTC. Supplemented by reference TRBV18 and TRBJ2-1, the full variable domain reads NAGVMQNPRHLVRRRGQEARLRCSPMKGHSHVYWYRQLPEEGLKFMVYLQKENIIDESGMPKERFSAEFPKEGPSILRIQQVVRGDSAAYFCASSRERDWSNEQFFGPGTRLTVL.

V is TRBV11-3 and J is TRBJ1-1, with 8 bases lining up with TRBD1. Germline V gene sequence: CDR1 SGHNT, CDR2 YENEEA. The CDR3 extends over 15 amino acids. The J segment lost 1 base and the V segment lost 1 base, leaving 2 bases of the junction unmatched. CDR3 nucleotides: TGTGCCAGCAGCTTAGGGACAGGGACGAACACTGAAGCTTTCTTT. It yields the protein CASSLGTGTNTEAFF.

The J gene is TRBJ2-7, the V gene TRBV21-1. TRBV21-1 is deemed a pseudogene. The CDR3 contains 13 residues. CDR3 protein: CASSKGTVYEQYF. CDR3 nucleotides: TGTGCCAGCAGCAAAGGAACCGTCTACGAGCAGTACTTC.

This chain connects TRBV2 to TRBJ2-1; D remains unclear. CDR1 is SNHLY, CDR2 FYNNEI, per germline. The CDR3 is made up of 16 amino acids. V was pared by 5 bases and J by 0 bases, with 14 bases between. DNA of the CDR3: TGTGCCAGCAGTCCTCGCGGCTCGAGCTCCTACAATGAGCAGTTCTTC. Translating gives CASSPRGSSSYNEQFF.

This clonotype showed up just a few times. This sequence joins TRBV9 and TRBJ1-3; no reliable D call. Germline-derived CDR1 and CDR2 are SGDLS and YYNGEE. The CDR3 extends over 15 amino acids. V was trimmed by 3 bases and J by 0 bases, leaving 10 bases between them. The CDR3 sequence: CASSAVLNSGNTIYF. The CDR3 bases are TGTGCCAGCAGCGCTGTGTTAAACTCTGGAAACACCATATATTTT.

The V gene is TRBV11-2, the J gene TRBJ1-1, with D unresolved. This CDR3 is 15 amino acids long. Germline lookup yields CDR1 SGHAT and CDR2 FQNNGV. V was pared by 4 bases and J by 5 bases, with 17 bases between. The CDR3 here is CASSSLRRLGTEAFF. The DNA of the CDR3 is TGTGCCAGCAGCTCGCTTCGGCGCTTGGGGACTGAAGCTTTCTTT.